This T cell receptor beta chain was recovered during a study of identical twins. TCRdb reprocessed the 5' RACE reads via MiXCR and lists one record per CDR3 protein. The sample gives about 890,000 distinct CDR3 sequences, 9% to 15% of which show up once; about 1.5% is in the top ten. In its sample, this clonotype was seen a few times. Separately, the same data were catalogued under a study of yellow fever vaccine responses in identical twins.

The source is a woman younger than 35 in good health. The sample was PBMCs.

The CDR3 is CSVRGLAGEVQYF. The CDR3 bases are TGCAGCGTTCGGGGGCTAGCGGGAGAAGTGCAGTATTTT. The chain has TRBV29-1 and TRBJ2-3; 10 positions match TRBD2. The CDR3 has 13 amino acids. Trimming removed 5 bases from V and 11 bases from J; junction bases left unmatched: 10. Germline CDR1 is SQVTM and CDR2 is ANQGSEA.